Listed below are T cell receptor beta chains from one sample, sequenced in a study of blood T cell repertoires in COVID-19. Here immunoSEQ multiplex PCR was the method, and the copy in TCRdb shows in-frame clones only, minus some. The data hold hundreds of thousands of clones, with approximately 86% observed a single time. The sample was peripheral blood. Receptors originate from a man aged 18 to 35 with active or convalescent COVID-19. Each CDR3 is given with its conserved first and last residue. A D gene is named only where the DNA matches it firmly. Expanded clones are given a class, and other clones once, few, many or no size at all.

size	D	V	J	length	DNA	CDR3
few	TRBD2	TRBV7-9	TRBJ2-1	16	TGTGCCAGCAGCTTAGGGCGGACTAGCTCTGTCAGTGAGCAGTTCTTC	CASSLGRTSSVSEQFF
.	.	TRBV13	TRBJ1-2	15	TGTGCCAGCAGCAGGGTGGGGGGGCCCCTGATGGGCTACACCTTC	CASSRVGGPLMGYTF
.	.	TRBV3-1/TRBV3-2	TRBJ1-1	15	TGTGCCAGCAGCCAAGAAGCAGGGTGGGACACTGAAGCTTTCTTT	CASSQEAGWDTEAFF
.	.	TRBV12-3/TRBV12-4	TRBJ2-3	13	TGTGCCAGCAGTTCCTCTAGCACAGATACGCAGTATTTT	CASSSSSTDTQYF
.	TRBD1	TRBV7-9	TRBJ1-1	14	TGTGCCAGCAGCTCAACAGGGGAAAACACTGAAGCTTTCTTT	CASSSTGENTEAFF
.	.	TRBV19	TRBJ1-1	13	TGTGCCAGTAGTATACGGGGGAGAACTGAAGCTTTCTTT	CASSIRGRTEAFF
.	.	TRBV11-3	TRBJ1-1	13	TGTGCCAGCAGCTTCGGCGCGGGGACTGAAGCTTTCTTT	CASSFGAGTEAFF
.	TRBD1	TRBV28	TRBJ2-7	14	TGTGCCAGCGCAGGACAGGCCCCCTCCTACGAGCAGTACTTC	CASAGQAPSYEQYF
.	.	TRBV27	TRBJ1-5	16	TGTGCCAGCAGTTTATCAGGCAGGTATAGCAATCAGCCCCAGCATTTT	CASSLSGRYSNQPQHF
.	.	TRBV27	TRBJ1-5	14	TGTGCCAGCAGTTTATCGGGCAGCAATCAGCCCCAGCATTTT	CASSLSGSNQPQHF
.	TRBD2	TRBV28	TRBJ2-7	16	TGTGCCAGCAGTTCTCCCGGGACTAGCGGCTCCTACGAGCAGTACTTC	CASSSPGTSGSYEQYF
.	.	TRBV29-1	TRBJ1-1	12	TGCAGCATCCGAAAGGGAGAGACTGAAGCTTTCTTT	CSIRKGETEAFF
.	TRBD2	TRBV10-2	TRBJ2-7	14	TGCGCCAGCCGACCTAGCGGGGGGCTCTACGAGCAGTACTTC	CASRPSGGLYEQYF
few	TRBD1	TRBV27	TRBJ1-2	15	TGTGCCAGCAGTGCCCGGGACAGCTCCATCTATGGCTACACCTTC	CASSARDSSIYGYTF
.	TRBD1	TRBV4-1	TRBJ1-2	15	TGCGCCAGCAGCCAAGACAGGGGGCATGACTATGGCTACACCTTC	CASSQDRGHDYGYTF
.	TRBD1	TRBV14	TRBJ1-1	18	TGTGCCAGCAGCCCACGACAGGGAAGCAGAGTATCGAACACTGAAGCTTTCTTT	CASSPRQGSRVSNTEAFF
.	.	TRBV2	TRBJ1-4	13	TGTGCCAGCAGTGAAACAGATAATGAAAAACTGTTTTTT	CASSETDNEKLFF
once	TRBD2	TRBV7-2	TRBJ2-7	17	TGTGCCAGCAGCTCGATCCTCCTAGCGGGGTTAACCTACGAGCAGTACTTC	CASSSILLAGLTYEQYF
once	.	TRBV6-6	TRBJ2-5	16	TGTGCCAGCAGTTACTCGAAAGGACTTTCCAAAGAGACCCAGTACTTC	CASSYSKGLSKETQYF
.	TRBD1	TRBV29-1	TRBJ1-2	16	TGCAGCGTTGAAGATCATTGGGTGGACAGGGGCTATGGCTACACCTTC	CSVEDHWVDRGYGYTF
.	.	TRBV7-7	TRBJ2-2	18	TGTGCCAGCAGTCATATGCGTCGAGACAAAGAGAACACCGGGGAGCTGTTTTTT	CASSHMRRDKENTGELFF
.	TRBD1	TRBV2	TRBJ2-1	16	TGTGCCATTATACAGGGGCACAAGAGCTCCTACAATGAGCAGTTCTTC	CAIIQGHKSSYNEQFF
.	.	TRBV7-6	TRBJ1-4	15	TGTGCCAGCAGCTTAATGCGAACAGGGAGAGAAAAACTGTTTTTT	CASSLMRTGREKLFF
.	TRBD1	TRBV3-1/TRBV3-2	TRBJ1-4	15	TGTGCCAGCAGGGGATGGGACAGCTCTAATGAAAAACTGTTTTTT	CASRGWDSSNEKLFF
once	.	TRBV10-3	TRBJ1-2	15	TGTGCCATCAGTGAGTGGGGGGGCAGGGCCTATGGCTACACCTTC	CAISEWGGRAYGYTF
.	.	TRBV27	TRBJ2-1	16	TGTGCCAGCAGTACTCTATCCGGGACAACCTACAATGAGCAGTTCTTC	CASSTLSGTTYNEQFF
.	.	TRBV18	TRBJ2-5	15	TGTGCCAGCTCAACACTTCGGGGGGCACGGGAGACCCAGTACTTC	CASSTLRGARETQYF
.	.	TRBV29-1	TRBJ1-2	14	TGCAGCGTTGAGGGGGCAGGCGATCACTATGGCTACACCTTC	CSVEGAGDHYGYTF
.	.	TRBV12-3/TRBV12-4	TRBJ1-1	12	TGTGCCAGCAGTTTCTGGGGTACAGGGGCTTTCTTT	CASSFWGTGAFF